The present TCR beta chain was sequenced within a study of cytomegalovirus exposure and HLA in healthy donors. This PCR relied on a set of 60 Vbeta primers and 13 Jbeta primers. TCRdb keeps only in-frame clones here, not all; method: immunoSEQ multiplex PCR. This sample has 90,000 to 120,000 clones, with roughly 9.1% found just once. Study-wide results and caveats: Earlier analysis yielded a pattern in which most TCR beta V segments were productive about 90% or about 30% of the time.

A note on this clone: Its antigen is still unknown.

Germline V CDR1 and CDR2: MNHEY, SMNVEV (reference sequence). This CDR3 spans 12 amino acids. The germline V and J ends were trimmed by 4 bases and 1 base, with 3 bases remaining between them. J is TRBJ2-3 and V is TRBV27; no clear D gene. Sequencing was carried out using PBMCs. This receptor was identified in a man between 35 and 55 years old in good health and CMV-seropositive. The CDR3 DNA is TGTGCCAGCAGTTCTGGCACAGATACGCAGTATTTT. Protein product: CASSSGTDTQYF.